This T cell receptor (beta chain) was captured by sequencing in a study of identical twins. The study, taken as a whole, reports: Cross-sectional statistics underpinned the conclusions; the same donors were not followed. Whereas memory repertoires showed no such difference, abundant cord blood beta clonotypes carried fewer insertions. The authors noted that invariant MAIT and iNKT cells could partly confound zero-insertion analyses.

The CDR3 is 15 residues long. This clonotype is a singleton in its sample. The antigen remains undetermined. TCRdb reprocessed the 5' RACE reads with MiXCR, giving one entry per CDR3 protein. The data hold approximately 620,000 distinct CDR3 sequences, with less than 10% observed a single time. These data are also associated with another study on yellow fever vaccine responses in identical twins.

The TCR was taken from a woman under 30 in good health. This chain connects TRBV21-1 to TRBJ2-7. TRBV21-1 is labeled a pseudogene. Sequencing used PBMCs. The CDR3: CASGTFRRWFYEQYF. The DNA for the CDR3 is TGTGCCAGCGGAACCTTTAGAAGGTGGTTCTACGAGCAGTACTTC.